Listed here are 27 T cell receptor beta chains from one sample, sequenced in a study of CD8 T cells in Susac syndrome. The RNA input was about 0.5 to 1 ug, and it was reverse transcribed with random hexamers. TCRdb used MiXCR to reprocess the immunoSEQ multiplex PCR reads, holding one entry per CDR3 protein. The sample yields 130,000 to 150,000 distinct CDR3 sequences, approximately 93% seen once. The source material was CD8+ T cells from PBMCs. Receptor source: a human donor in good health.

This chain connects TRBV5-1 to TRBJ2-6; D not certain. The germline V gene has CDR1 SGHRS and CDR2 YFSETQ. The CDR3 is 14 amino acids. Trimming removed 3 bases from V and 0 bases from J, with 4 bases in between. CDR3 protein: CASSWNSGANVLTF. The CDR3 DNA reads TGCGCCAGCAGCTGGAACTCTGGGGCCAACGTCCTGACTTTC.

The chain links TRBV30 to TRBJ1-2; no reliable D call. The CDR3 loop spans 11 amino acids. CDR1 and CDR2 from the germline V gene are GTSNPN and SVGIG (reference sequence). V lost 1 base, J lost 4 bases, and 4 bases lay in between. DNA of the CDR3: TGTGCCTGGAGTGAAGGCTATGGCTACACCTTC. Its translation is CAWSEGYGYTF.

The chain has TRBV7-9 and TRBJ2-3, with D unclear. CDR3 length equals 12 residues. Trimming removed 4 bases at V and 8 bases at J, with 10 bases between. Per the germline V gene, CDR1 is SEHNR and CDR2 is FQNEAQ (reference sequence). CDR3: CASSSLMATQYF. The DNA of the CDR3 is TGTGCCAGCAGCTCGTTGATGGCTACGCAGTATTTT.

The V gene is TRBV29-1, the J gene TRBJ2-5; D is unresolved. This CDR3 is built from 13 residues. The V and J ends lost 3 bases and 5 bases respectively, with 13 bases between them. Germline CDR1 SQVTM, CDR2 ANQGSEA. CDR3 in DNA: TGCAGCGTTGACTCGCCCGGCGAGGAGACCCAGTACTTC. Protein: CSVDSPGEETQYF.

The gene calls are TRBV4-3 and TRBJ2-7; no clear D. CDR3 length equals 14 residues. CDR1 is LGHNA and CDR2 is YSLEER in the germline V gene. The V and J ends lost 1 base and 0 bases respectively, with 7 bases between them. CDR3 sequence: CASSQVTTSYEQYF. The CDR3 nucleotides read TGCGCCAGCAGCCAAGTTACTACCTCCTACGAGCAGTACTTC.

J is TRBJ1-1 and V is TRBV14; 9 bases align to TRBD1. V dropped 1 base and J dropped 1; count of bases not matched to a gene: 1. The CDR3 is made up of 15 amino acids. Germline CDR1 SGHDN, CDR2 FVKESK. CDR3 sequence reads: CASSQGTGENTEAFF. DNA of the CDR3: TGTGCCAGCAGCCAAGGGACAGGGGAGAACACTGAAGCTTTCTTT.

This chain uses TRBV29-1 with TRBJ1-2; possible D gene TRBD1, 6 bases. CDR1 is SQVTM and CDR2 is ANQGSEA in the germline V gene. The CDR3 sequence is 13 residues long. The germline V and J ends were trimmed by 3 bases and 2 bases, with 10 bases remaining between them. The CDR3 nucleotides are TGCAGCGTTGAGAGAGGACAGAACTATGGCTACACCTTC. Translating it yields CSVERGQNYGYTF.

The chain combines TRBV20-1 with TRBJ2-7, with no clear D. Deletions cut 0 bases from V and 5 bases from J, with 8 bases between. The germline CDR1 and CDR2 sequences are DFQATT and SNEGSKA (reference sequence). The CDR3 contains 12 residues. In nucleotides, the CDR3 is TGCAGTGCTAGAGATCCTTTGGACGAGCAGTACTTC. It encodes CSARDPLDEQYF.

The chain employs TRBV4-1 and TRBJ2-2, with D possibly TRBD2 on 7 matching bases. The ends were cut back, 11 bases at V and 2 bases at J, with 15 bases in the middle. This CDR3 is 14 amino acids long. From germline, CDR1 is MGHRA and CDR2 YSYEKL. The CDR3 reads CAGTSGLNTGELFF. The CDR3 DNA is TGCGCCGGGACATCGGGACTAAACACCGGGGAGCTGTTTTTT.

This clonotype was counted a few times. The V and J genes are TRBV30 and TRBJ2-1; D is ambiguous. This CDR3 has 10 amino acids. Trimming took 1 base from V and 7 from J, leaving 2 bases between them. Germline CDR1 reads GTSNPN; CDR2 reads SVGIG (reference sequence). The CDR3 here is CAWSGNEQFF. In DNA form, the CDR3 reads TGTGCCTGGAGTGGGAATGAGCAGTTCTTC.

The CDR3 nucleotides are TGTGCCAGCAGCGTAGGGACAGGGTCTGGAAACACCATATATTTT. As protein: CASSVGTGSGNTIYF. The rearrangement uses TRBV9 and TRBJ1-3; 8 bases align to TRBD1. Per the germline V gene, CDR1 is SGDLS and CDR2 is YYNGEE. CDR3 length: 15 amino acids. Trimming at V came to 0 bases and at J to 1 base, leaving 0 bases not matched to a gene.

This chain connects TRBV12-3 or TRBV12-4 to TRBJ2-1; 15 bases line up with TRBD2. The CDR3 spans 20 residues. With 4 bases clipped from V and 0 bases from J, the junction kept 10 bases outside the gene matches. CDR3 in DNA: TGTGCCAGCAGTTCCTGGACTAGCGGGAGGGCCGAGAGCTCCTACAATGAGCAGTTCTTC. It codes for CASSSWTSGRAESSYNEQFF.

The chain combines TRBV7-9 with TRBJ2-5; no clear D gene. The CDR3 covers 13 residues. Germline CDR1 is SEHNR and CDR2 is FQNEAQ (reference sequence). V gave up 1 base and J gave up 0 bases, with 3 bases separating them. CDR3 nucleotide sequence: TGTGCCAGCAGCTTAGTTCACCAAGAGACCCAGTACTTC. Amino acids: CASSLVHQETQYF.

The chain combines TRBV28 with TRBJ1-1; no reliable D call. Germline V lookup: CDR1 MDHEN, CDR2 SYDVKM. This CDR3 comprises 14 residues. V was clipped by 4 bases and J by 3 bases, with 12 bases between them. CDR3 sequence reads: CASSSYYGDTEAFF. The DNA for the CDR3 is TGTGCCAGCAGTTCCTATTACGGTGACACTGAAGCTTTCTTT.

Comment on this clonotype: A read error may account for a junction end that differs from germline. The gene calls are TRBV29-1 and TRBJ1-3; possible D gene TRBD1, 6 bases. The V gene's germline CDR1 is SQVTM and CDR2 ANQGSEA. The CDR3 has 13 residues. CDR3 protein: CSVEGGAENTIYF. The CDR3, as DNA: TGCAGCGTCGAAGGGGGGGCAGAAAACACCATATATTTT.

This sequence joins TRBV6-5 and TRBJ2-5; TRBD1 agrees at 11 bases. This CDR3 contains 15 residues. The V gene's germline CDR1 is MNHEY and CDR2 SVGAGI. Trimming took 1 base from V and 5 from J; bases not matched to a gene: 3. The CDR3 DNA follows: TGTGCCAGCAGTTACTGGACAGGGGGCTGGGAGACCCAGTACTTC. As protein: CASSYWTGGWETQYF.

The rearrangement joins TRBV18 to TRBJ2-3, with D uncertain. Germline loops: CDR1 KGHSH, CDR2 LQKENI. The V gene lost 3 bases and the J gene lost 4 bases, with 8 bases spanning the gap. CDR3 length equals 13 residues. The CDR3 loop reads CASSPGFADTQYF. DNA for the CDR3: TGTGCCAGCTCACCGGGGTTCGCAGATACGCAGTATTTT.

The chain recombines TRBV27 with TRBJ2-4, with a possible D match to TRBD1 (6 bases). V shed 7 bases and J shed 6 bases, with 16 bases lying between them. The CDR3 totals 14 residues. CDR1 MNHEY and CDR2 SMNVEV come from the germline V gene (reference sequence). CDR3: CASNEGVSANIQYF. The CDR3 nucleotides read TGTGCCAGCAATGAGGGGGTGTCTGCAAACATTCAGTACTTC.

The chain has TRBV20-1 and TRBJ2-7; TRBD2 is a possible D gene (5 bases). CDR3 length: 13 residues. V gave up 2 bases and J gave up 4 bases, with 12 bases separating them. The germline CDR1 and CDR2 sequences are DFQATT and SNEGSKA (reference sequence). The CDR3 is CSARPTSYYEQYF. As DNA, the CDR3 is TGCAGTGCTAGACCCACTAGTTATTACGAGCAGTACTTC.

The chain uses TRBV20-1 and TRBJ2-7, with D possibly TRBD2 on 6 matching bases. Trimming removed 5 bases at V and 7 bases at J, with 21 bases between. CDR1 is DFQATT and CDR2 is SNEGSKA in the germline V gene (reference sequence). The CDR3 has 14 amino acids. CDR3 bases: TGCAGTGCTGGGCCGGGACTTACCTCCTTTGAGCAGTACTTC. Its translation: CSAGPGLTSFEQYF.

This chain joins TRBV5-5 and TRBJ1-1, with D maybe TRBD1 (5 bases). V lost 3 bases and J 4 bases, leaving 7 bases between the germline ends. CDR3 length: 12 amino acids. The germline gives CDR1 SGHKS, CDR2 YYEKEE (reference sequence). CDR3 in amino acids: CASSSGPTEAFF. DNA for the CDR3: TGTGCCAGCAGCTCAGGGCCCACTGAAGCTTTCTTT.

The chain couples TRBV6-5 to TRBJ1-5; no definite D call. This CDR3 spans 15 amino acids. V was cut by 4 bases and J by 1 base, with 11 bases left in between. Germline V gene lookup returns CDR1 MNHEY and CDR2 SVGAGI. The CDR3 sequence is CASSWGIESNQPQHF. The CDR3 coding sequence is TGTGCCAGCAGTTGGGGAATCGAGAGCAATCAGCCCCAGCATTTT.

This rearrangement joins TRBV19 to TRBJ2-1, with D uncertain. Deletions cut 10 bases from V and 0 bases from J, with 7 bases between. Germline-derived CDR1 and CDR2 are LNHDA and SQIVND (reference sequence). The length of the CDR3 is 12 residues. CDR3 coding DNA: TGTGCCATATCAGGCTCCTACAATGAGCAGTTCTTC. It specifies CAISGSYNEQFF.

The rearrangement links TRBV20-1 to TRBJ2-7; the match to TRBD2 covers 7 bases. V shed 6 bases, J shed 3 bases, and the junction held 8 bases outside the gene matches. CDR3 length: 13 amino acids. Germline CDR1 and CDR2: DFQATT and SNEGSKA (reference sequence). As DNA, the CDR3 is TGCAGTGCGCGGGACTATTTGGACTACGAGCAGTACTTC. Translating it yields CSARDYLDYEQYF.

The chain couples TRBV12-3 or TRBV12-4 to TRBJ2-1; TRBD1 might be the D (6 bases). The CDR3 has 11 amino acids. Trimming pared 7 bases from V and 9 bases from J, leaving 10 bases between. The CDR3 DNA sequence: TGTGCCAGCATTGTAGGGGGTGAGCAGTTCTTC. It encodes CASIVGGEQFF.

This sequence joins TRBV20-1 and TRBJ2-2; D unclear. Per germline, CDR1 DFQATT and CDR2 SNEGSKA (reference sequence). V lost 3 bases and J lost 3, with 5 bases in between. The CDR3 spans 12 residues. The CDR3 sequence: CSASSYTGELFF. CDR3 coding DNA: TGCAGTGCTAGTAGCTACACCGGGGAGCTGTTTTTT.

This chain joins TRBV20-1 and TRBJ2-1, with D maybe TRBD2 (5 bases). V lost 1 base, J lost 5 bases, and 12 bases lay in between. The CDR3 length is 14 residues. Looked up from germline, CDR1 is DFQATT and CDR2 is SNEGSKA (reference sequence). The CDR3 DNA reads as TGCAGTGCTAGAGTTGGCGGGCCTCACAATGAGCAGTTCTTC. Translation: CSARVGGPHNEQFF.